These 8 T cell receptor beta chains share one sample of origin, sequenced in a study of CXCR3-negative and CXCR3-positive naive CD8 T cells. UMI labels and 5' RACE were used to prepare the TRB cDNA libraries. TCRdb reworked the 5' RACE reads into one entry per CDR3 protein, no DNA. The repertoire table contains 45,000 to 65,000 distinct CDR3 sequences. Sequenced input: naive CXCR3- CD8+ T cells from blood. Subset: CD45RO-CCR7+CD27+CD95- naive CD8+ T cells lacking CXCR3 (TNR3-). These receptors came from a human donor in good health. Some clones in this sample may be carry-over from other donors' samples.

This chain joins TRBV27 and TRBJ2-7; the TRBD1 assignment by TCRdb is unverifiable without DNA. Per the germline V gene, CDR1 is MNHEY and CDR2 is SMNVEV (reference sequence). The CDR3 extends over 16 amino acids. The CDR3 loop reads CASSKLRDSPSYEQYF.

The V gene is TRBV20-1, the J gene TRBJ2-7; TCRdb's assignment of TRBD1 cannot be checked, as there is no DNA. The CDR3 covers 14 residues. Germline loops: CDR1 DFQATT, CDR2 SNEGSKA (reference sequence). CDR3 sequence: CSARPWDGFYEQYF.

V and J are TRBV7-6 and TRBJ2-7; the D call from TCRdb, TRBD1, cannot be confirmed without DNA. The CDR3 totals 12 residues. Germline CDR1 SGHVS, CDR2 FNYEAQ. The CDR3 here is CASSKTGLEQYF.

The CDR3 spells CAKQAGGVVEETQYF. This chain links TRBV28 with TRBJ2-5; without DNA, the TCRdb call of TRBD2 cannot be checked. Germline V gene lookup returns CDR1 MDHEN and CDR2 SYDVKM. CDR3 length: 15 amino acids.

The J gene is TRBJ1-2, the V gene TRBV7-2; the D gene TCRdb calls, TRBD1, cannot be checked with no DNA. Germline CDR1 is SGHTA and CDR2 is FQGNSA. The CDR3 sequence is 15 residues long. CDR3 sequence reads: CASSPYRDPNYGYTF.

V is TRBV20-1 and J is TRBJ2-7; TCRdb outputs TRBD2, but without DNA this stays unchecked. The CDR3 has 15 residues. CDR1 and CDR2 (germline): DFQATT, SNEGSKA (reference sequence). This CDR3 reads CSARDLQGPSYEQYF.

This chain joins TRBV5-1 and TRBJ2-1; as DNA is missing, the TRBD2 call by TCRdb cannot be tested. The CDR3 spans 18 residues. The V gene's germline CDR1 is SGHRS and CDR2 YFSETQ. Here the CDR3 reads CASSLEFTGTSVYNEQFF. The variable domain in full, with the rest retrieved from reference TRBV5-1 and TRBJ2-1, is KAGVTQTPRYLIKTRGQQVTLSCSPISGHRSVSWYQQTPGQGLQFLFEYFSETQRNKGNFPGRFSGRQFSNSRSEMNVSTLELGDSALYLCASSLEFTGTSVYNEQFFGPGTRLTVL.

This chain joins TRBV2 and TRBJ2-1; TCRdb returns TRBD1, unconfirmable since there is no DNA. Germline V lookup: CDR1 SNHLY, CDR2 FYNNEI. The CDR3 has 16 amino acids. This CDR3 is CASSEGGAGPYNEQFF.